This TCR beta chain was documented in a study of sequential checkpoint blockade in melanoma. In the study overall: After both sequences, patients received maintenance nivolumab.

Only in-frame clones appear in the TCRdb table, and some are missing; sequencing was by immunoSEQ multiplex PCR. The sample has under 40,000 clones; roughly 90% are singletons. Noted treatment: randomized to nivolumab then ipilimumab (arm A) or the reverse (arm B). Live CD3+CD8+ CD19− CD56− cells were sorted from PBMCs. V was shortened by 0 bases and J by 4 bases, with 7 bases between the two germline ends. The CDR3 spans 14 residues. CDR1 is KGHSH, CDR2 LQKENI, per germline. The genes are TRBV18 and TRBJ1-5; D call uncertain. The receptor was derived from a human donor with melanoma. The specimen was CD8+ T cells sorted from blood (inferred from file names), collected from a patient given nivolumab and ipilimumab in sequence. CDR3 coding DNA: TGTGCCAGCTCACCACCAACAGATAATCAGCCCCAGCATTTT. The encoded protein is CASSPPTDNQPQHF.